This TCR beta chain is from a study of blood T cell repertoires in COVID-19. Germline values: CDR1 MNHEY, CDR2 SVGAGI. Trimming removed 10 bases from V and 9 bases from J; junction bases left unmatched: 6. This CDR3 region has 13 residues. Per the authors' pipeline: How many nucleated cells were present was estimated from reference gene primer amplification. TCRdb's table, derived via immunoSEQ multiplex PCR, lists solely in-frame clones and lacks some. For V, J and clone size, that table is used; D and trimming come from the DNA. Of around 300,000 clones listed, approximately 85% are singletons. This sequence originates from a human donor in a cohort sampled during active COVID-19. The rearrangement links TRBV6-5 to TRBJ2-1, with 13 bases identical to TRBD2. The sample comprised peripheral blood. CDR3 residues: CAIGLAGVREQFF. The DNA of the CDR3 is TGTGCCATTGGACTAGCGGGGGTACGTGAGCAGTTCTTC.